This T cell receptor (beta chain) was observed in a study of T-cell reconstitution after alpha-beta-depleted transplantation in children. Unique molecular identifiers were used to barcode this TCRbeta library. TCRdb reprocessed the PCR reads with MiXCR, giving one entry per CDR3 protein. The sample includes approximately 400,000 distinct CDR3 sequences, roughly 17% of them seen just once. This CDR3 contains 17 residues. The ends were cut back, 1 base at V and 10 bases at J, with 22 bases in the middle. The germline V gene encodes CDR1 MGHRA and CDR2 YSYEKL. The sequences come from PBMCs, mostly from graft donor cells, collected 360 days after TCRalphabeta/CD19-depleted stem cell transplant. The rearrangement joins TRBV4-1 to TRBJ2-2; D is ambiguous. This clonotype was obtained from a boy under three years old who had a stem cell transplant for Wiskott-Aldrich syndrome, so the T cells may come from the graft donor. The CDR3 protein is CASSQGSTKALGVELFF. CDR3 nucleotides: TGCGCCAGCAGCCAAGGCAGTACCAAAGCCCTTGGTGTGGAGCTGTTTTTT.